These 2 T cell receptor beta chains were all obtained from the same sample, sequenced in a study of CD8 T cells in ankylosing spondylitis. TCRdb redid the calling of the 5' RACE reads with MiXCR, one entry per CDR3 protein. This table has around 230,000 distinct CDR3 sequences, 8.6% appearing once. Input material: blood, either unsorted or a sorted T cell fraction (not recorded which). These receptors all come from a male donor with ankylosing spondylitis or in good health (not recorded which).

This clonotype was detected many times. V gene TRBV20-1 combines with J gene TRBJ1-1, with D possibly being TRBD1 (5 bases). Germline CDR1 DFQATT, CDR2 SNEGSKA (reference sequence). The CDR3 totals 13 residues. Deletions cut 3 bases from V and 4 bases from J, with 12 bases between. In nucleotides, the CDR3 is TGCAGTGCTAGGAGAAACGGGGGCACTGAAGCTTTCTTT. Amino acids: CSARRNGGTEAFF.

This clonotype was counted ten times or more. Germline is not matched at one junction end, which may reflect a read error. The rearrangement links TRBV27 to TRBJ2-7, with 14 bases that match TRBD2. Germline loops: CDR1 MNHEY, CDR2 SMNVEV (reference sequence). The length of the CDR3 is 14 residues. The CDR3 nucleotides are TGTGCCAGCAGTTCGGGGACTAGCGGGAGAGAACATATTTTC. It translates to CASSSGTSGREHIF.